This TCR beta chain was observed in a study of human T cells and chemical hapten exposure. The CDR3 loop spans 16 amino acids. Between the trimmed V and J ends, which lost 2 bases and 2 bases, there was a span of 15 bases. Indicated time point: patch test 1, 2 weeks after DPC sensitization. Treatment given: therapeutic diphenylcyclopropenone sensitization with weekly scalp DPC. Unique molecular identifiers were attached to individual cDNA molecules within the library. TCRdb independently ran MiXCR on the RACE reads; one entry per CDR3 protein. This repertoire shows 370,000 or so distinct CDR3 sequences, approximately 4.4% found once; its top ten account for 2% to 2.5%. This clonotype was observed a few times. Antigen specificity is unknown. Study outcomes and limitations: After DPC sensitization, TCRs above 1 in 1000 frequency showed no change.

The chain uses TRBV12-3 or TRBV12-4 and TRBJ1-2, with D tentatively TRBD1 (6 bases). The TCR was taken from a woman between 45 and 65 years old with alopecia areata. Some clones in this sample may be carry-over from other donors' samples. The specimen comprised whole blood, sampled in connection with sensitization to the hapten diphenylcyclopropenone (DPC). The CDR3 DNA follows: TGTGCCAGCAGTTTATCGGGGGCAGGAGGGAACTATGGCTACACCTTC. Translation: CASSLSGAGGNYGYTF.